A single sample gave rise to the 18 T cell receptor beta chains below, sequenced in a study of shared clonotypes between healthy human individuals. TCRdb's table, derived via immunoSEQ multiplex PCR, lists solely in-frame clones and lacks some. The table shows fewer than 2.5 million clones, with roughly 93% occurring only once. The specimen was naive CD4+ T cells from PBMCs. The subset was: CD45RA+ positively selected. These receptors came from a man between 18 and 35 years old in good health. Some clones in this sample may be carry-over from other donors' samples.

The CDR3 loop reads CASSSGQGALPGIQYF. The CDR3, as DNA: TGTGCCAGCAGTTCGGGACAGGGGGCCCTTCCCGGCATTCAGTACTTC. This chain connects TRBV27 to TRBJ2-4, with TRBD1 identical over 12 bases. Germline lookup yields CDR1 MNHEY and CDR2 SMNVEV (reference sequence). The CDR3 totals 16 residues. The V and J ends lost 4 bases and 9 bases, in that order; junction bases with no gene match: 10.

A single count supports this clone. The rearrangement links TRBV28 to TRBJ2-3; D possibly uses TRBD1 or TRBD2 (6 bases each). Germline CDR1 and CDR2: MDHEN and SYDVKM. The CDR3 spans 15 residues. Trimming stripped 4 bases from V and 1 base from J, with 12 bases between. The CDR3 region is CASSWGAAGTDTQYF. In DNA form, the CDR3 reads TGTGCCAGCAGTTGGGGGGCGGCCGGCACAGATACGCAGTATTTT.

This chain connects TRBV2 to TRBJ1-5; unclear D gene. Deletions cut 5 bases from V and 1 base from J, with 12 bases between. The CDR3 totals 15 residues. CDR1 and CDR2 (germline): SNHLY, FYNNEI. CDR3 region: CASSWIRGSNQPQHF. CDR3 nucleotides: TGTGCCAGCAGTTGGATCAGAGGAAGCAATCAGCCCCAGCATTTT.

This clone was found once. The rearrangement joins TRBV4-1 to TRBJ2-3, with 7 bases identical to TRBD2. The CDR3 runs 15 residues. V shed 4 bases, J shed 0 bases, and the junction held 4 bases outside the gene matches. Germline V gene data show CDR1 as MGHRA and CDR2 as YSYEKL. The CDR3 bases are TGCGCCAGCAGCCTCAGGGAGGGAAGCACAGATACGCAGTATTTT. It codes for CASSLREGSTDTQYF.

The rearrangement uses TRBV9 and TRBJ2-3; D is unresolved. V gave up 4 bases and J gave up 5 bases, with 20 bases separating them. This CDR3 is built from 16 residues. The germline CDR1 and CDR2 sequences are SGDLS and YYNGEE. DNA of the CDR3: TGTGCCAGCAGCCCTCGACATACCACGCTGTTAGATACGCAGTATTTT. Its protein product is CASSPRHTTLLDTQYF.

The chain uses TRBV4-1 and TRBJ1-5, with 7 positions matching TRBD1. V lost 1 base, J lost 0 bases, and 12 bases stayed unmatched. The CDR3 consists of 19 residues. Germline loops: CDR1 MGHRA, CDR2 YSYEKL. CDR3 nucleotides: TGCGCCAGCAGCCAAGGAGATCCGGGACAGAGTTATAGCAATCAGCCCCAGCATTTT. Its protein product is CASSQGDPGQSYSNQPQHF.

Note on this clone: This sample also contains other DNA sequences that code for the same CDR3. The chain combines TRBV2 with TRBJ2-7, with 9 bases aligning to TRBD1. The CDR3 runs 13 residues. Germline values: CDR1 SNHLY, CDR2 FYNNEI. Losses at the gene ends were 6 bases for V and 2 bases for J; bases not matched to a gene: 2. This CDR3 is CASSGQGPYEQYF. Written as DNA, the CDR3 is TGTGCCAGCAGCGGACAGGGGCCCTACGAGCAGTACTTC. Full variable domain (rest looked up from reference TRBV2 and TRBJ2-7): EPEVTQTPSHQVTQMGQEVILRCVPISNHLYFYWYRQILGQKVEFLVSFYNNEISEKSEIFDDQFSVERPDGSNFTLKIRSTKLEDSAMYFCASSGQGPYEQYFGPGTRLTVT.

This clone was counted a few times. V and J are TRBV11-1 and TRBJ1-1; D not certain. The CDR3 runs 12 residues. V lost 5 bases and J 5 bases, leaving 9 bases between the germline ends. Germline V CDR1 and CDR2: SGHAT, FQDESV (reference sequence). Here the CDR3 reads CASSLGRTEAFF. The CDR3 coding sequence is TGTGCCAGCAGCCTAGGTCGGACTGAAGCTTTCTTT.

This clone has just one count. The chain uses TRBV12-5 and TRBJ1-1; TRBD1 matches 7 bases. J gave up 2 bases and V 1 base, and 4 bases lay outside the gene matches. CDR3 size: 15 residues. The germline gives CDR1 LGHNT, CDR2 FRNRAP. CDR3 bases: TGTGCTAGTGGTTTGGGGGACAGTGACAACACTGAAGCTTTCTTT. This sequence encodes CASGLGDSDNTEAFF. The full variable domain, completed using reference TRBV12-5 and TRBJ1-1, is DARVTQTPRHKVTEMGQEVTMRCQPILGHNTVFWYRQTMMQGLELLAYFRNRAPLDDSGMPKDRFSAEMPDATLATLKIQPSEPRDSAVYFCASGLGDSDNTEAFFGQGTRLTVV.

This chain uses TRBV28 with TRBJ1-1; 7 bases fit TRBD1. Germline V gene lookup returns CDR1 MDHEN and CDR2 SYDVKM. After removal of 7 bases from V and 2 bases from J, the junction contained 16 bases not matched to a gene. The CDR3 is 17 amino acids. The chain's CDR3 is CASIVGLWRQGNTEAFF. DNA of the CDR3: TGTGCCAGCATTGTAGGTTTATGGAGACAGGGAAACACTGAAGCTTTCTTT.

The chain combines TRBV30 with TRBJ1-6; D is perhaps TRBD1 (6 bases). The germline V and J ends were trimmed by 2 bases and 10 bases, with 15 bases remaining between them. CDR1 and CDR2 from the germline V gene are GTSNPN and SVGIG (reference sequence). The CDR3 runs to 14 residues. CDR3 sequence: CAWSLLWGQSPLHF. CDR3 nucleotides: TGTGCCTGGAGTCTCCTTTGGGGGCAGTCACCCCTCCACTTT.

As to this clone: The sample carries other DNA sequences with the same CDR3. The genes are TRBV2 and TRBJ1-2, with 8 bases aligning to TRBD1. The germline CDR1 and CDR2 sequences are SNHLY and FYNNEI. V lost 5 bases and J lost 7; bases outside the gene matches: 6. The CDR3 totals 13 residues. CDR3 amino acids: CASSPDRGGGYTF. In DNA, the CDR3 is TGTGCCAGCAGTCCAGACAGGGGAGGTGGCTACACCTTC.

The J gene is TRBJ1-1, the V gene TRBV9, with a weak D call TRBD1 (5 bases). Trimming took off 5 bases at V and 6 bases at J, with 14 bases between the two ends. CDR1 and CDR2 from the germline V gene are SGDLS and YYNGEE. The CDR3 is 13 residues long. CDR3 region: CASSGEGFAEAFF. CDR3 nucleotides: TGTGCCAGCAGTGGCGAGGGGTTTGCTGAAGCTTTCTTT.

The rearrangement joins TRBV6-5 to TRBJ2-2, with TRBD2 matching over 11 bases. Germline V CDR1 and CDR2: MNHEY, SVGAGI. J lost 5 bases, V lost 8 bases, and 4 bases had no gene match. The CDR3 totals 14 residues. CDR3 amino acids: CASLGTSGTGELFF. DNA for the CDR3: TGTGCCAGCCTTGGGACTAGCGGTACCGGGGAGCTGTTTTTT.

With respect to this clone: The sample holds other DNA sequences that translate to the same CDR3. V gene TRBV5-4 combines with J gene TRBJ1-1, with a tentative D call TRBD1 (5 bases). This CDR3 has 14 residues. CDR1 and CDR2 from the germline V gene are SGHNT and YYREEE (reference sequence). V was shortened by 4 bases and J by 1 base, with 11 bases between the two germline ends. This CDR3 reads CASSRGPENTEAFF. The CDR3 region has the DNA TGTGCCAGCAGCCGGGGCCCAGAGAACACTGAAGCTTTCTTT.

The chain couples TRBV5-1 to TRBJ2-7, with 9 bases lining up with TRBD2. Germline CDR1 is SGHRS and CDR2 is YFSETQ. This CDR3 is 15 amino acids long. The trim removed 2 bases at V and 3 bases at J, leaving 6 bases unmatched. In DNA, the CDR3 is TGCGCCAGCAGCTTATCGACTAGCGGAAACTACGAGCAGTACTTC. It translates to CASSLSTSGNYEQYF.

V is TRBV5-1 and J is TRBJ1-1; TRBD1 matches 12 bases. Losses at the gene ends were 1 base for V and 5 bases for J; bases not matched to a gene: 3. The V gene's germline CDR1 is SGHRS and CDR2 YFSETQ. This CDR3 comprises 15 residues. The CDR3 DNA is TGCGCCAGCAGCTTGTCGGGACAGGGGGCGACTGAAGCTTTCTTT. Its protein product is CASSLSGQGATEAFF.

J is TRBJ1-5 and V is TRBV27; 9 bases are shared with TRBD1. After removal of 2 bases from V and 3 bases from J, the junction contained 5 bases not matched to a gene. The V gene's germline CDR1 is MNHEY and CDR2 SMNVEV (reference sequence). CDR3 length equals 16 residues. The CDR3 DNA reads as TGTGCCAGCAGTTTAGGGGGACAGGGTTTCAATCAGCCCCAGCATTTT. As protein: CASSLGGQGFNQPQHF.